There are a few counts of the clone carrying this T cell receptor beta chain. The antigen is unknown. The source of the sample is a study of response to subunit inactivated influenza vaccine. Study outcomes and limitations: Each seasonal flu vaccination may recruit only limited new T cells, authors suggested.

This CDR3 comprises 13 residues. Trimming removed 8 bases at V and 0 bases at J, with 11 bases between. TCRdb re-called the RT-PCR reads with MiXCR, one entry per CDR3 protein. The sample holds approximately 290,000 distinct CDR3 sequences; 22% are singletons and the top ten take over 9%. The sequences come from PBMCs from blood, collected less than 22 months after vaccination. The source is a man between 50 and 70 years old who received an inactivated influenza vaccine. The chain combines TRBV12-3 or TRBV12-4 with TRBJ2-7, with D perhaps assigned TRBD1 or TRBD2 (5 bases each). CDR3 bases: TGTGCCAGCCGGGGCTCGCCCTCCTACGAGCAGTACTTC. This translates into CASRGSPSYEQYF.